This paragraph covers one T cell receptor beta chain sequence. The antigen is not known. The CDR3 has 12 amino acids. V shed 1 base and J shed 1 base, with 5 bases lying between them. Germline V lookup: CDR1 SQVTM, CDR2 ANQGSEA. These data originate in a study of T cell repertoires in cytomegalovirus infection. MiXCR, run by TCRdb on the reads, gives a single entry per CDR3 protein. The sample consists of around 120,000 distinct CDR3 sequences, under 45% of them appearing once. This sample comprised CD8+ T cells from cultured PBMCs, obtained from culture after CMV antigen stimulation. The sequence derives from a human donor in good health (CMV status not recorded). Some clones in this sample may be carry-over from other donors' samples. J is TRBJ2-7 and V is TRBV29-1; D is undetermined. CDR3: CSVEGLSYEQYF. The CDR3 DNA reads TGCAGCGTTGAAGGTCTTTCCTACGAGCAGTACTTC.